The rows below give T cell receptor beta chains drawn from one sample of a study of T cell changes during pregnancy in multiple sclerosis. TCRdb's copy holds only in-frame clones and misses some; the assay was immunoSEQ multiplex PCR. Of 90,000 to 120,000 clones listed, 94% are singletons. The sequences come from peripheral blood, collected before pregnancy. The receptors were sampled from a female donor with multiple sclerosis, enrolled in a pregnancy study. Each CDR3 is given with its conserved first and last residue. D genes are given only for firm matches. Some rows have no size entry. The others give once, few or many, or a class for an expanded clone.

cdr3_aa cdr3_nt clone_size j_call v_call d_call
CAWRGGARTSPLHF TGTGCCTGGAGGGGGGGGGCCCGTACTTCACCCCTCCACTTT . TRBJ1-6 TRBV30 .
CASSMGTGDYEQYF TGTGCCAGTAGTATGGGGACAGGGGACTACGAGCAGTACTTC . TRBJ2-7 TRBV19 TRBD1
CASSLVGQGAYFYGYTF TGCGCCAGCAGCTTGGTAGGACAGGGGGCCTATTTTTATGGCTACACCTTC . TRBJ1-2 TRBV5-1 TRBD1
CASSDTSGRADTQYF TGTGCCAGCAGTGACACTAGCGGGAGGGCAGATACGCAGTATTTT once TRBJ2-3 TRBV6-4 TRBD2
CASSFPKRGEQFF TGTGCCAGCAGTTTCCCCAAAAGGGGAGAGCAGTTCTTC . TRBJ2-1 TRBV27 .
CASSLGGQSSDTQYF TGCGCCAGCAGCTTGGGGGGACAGTCATCAGATACGCAGTATTTT . TRBJ2-3 TRBV5-1 TRBD1
CASSLVVLAGGRGQFF TGCGCCAGCAGCTTGGTGGTTCTTGCAGGGGGCCGGGGGCAGTTCTTC once TRBJ2-1 TRBV5-1 TRBD1
CASSWGLAGGGYEQYF TGTGCCAGCAGCTGGGGACTAGCGGGAGGGGGCTACGAGCAGTACTTC . TRBJ2-7 TRBV7-2 TRBD2
CASSPLGDTQYF TGTGCCAGCAGCCCCCTCGGGGATACGCAGTATTTT once TRBJ2-3 TRBV9 .
CASSSLASGTGNIQYF TGTGCCAGCAGCTCCCTGGCTAGCGGGACGGGAAACATTCAGTACTTC . TRBJ2-4 TRBV5-4 TRBD2
CASSVGDAGTTRTDTQYF TGTGCCAGCAGCGTAGGGGACGCCGGGACTACACGCACAGATACGCAGTATTTT . TRBJ2-3 TRBV9 TRBD2
CASSVEPGSYNEQFF TGTGCCAGCAGCGTAGAACCAGGCTCCTACAATGAGCAGTTCTTC . TRBJ2-1 TRBV9 .
CASRQDAGAASYEQYF TGCGCCAGCAGACAAGACGCGGGTGCGGCCTCCTACGAGCAGTACTTC . TRBJ2-7 TRBV4-1 .
CSVLGQGIDYGYTF TGCAGCGTTTTGGGACAGGGGATCGACTATGGCTACACCTTC . TRBJ1-2 TRBV29-1 TRBD1
CAWHVGRMGTDTQYF TGTGCCTGGCACGTGGGGAGAATGGGGACAGATACGCAGTATTTT . TRBJ2-3 TRBV6-5 .
CSVVREVTEAFF TGCAGCGTTGTCAGGGAAGTCACTGAAGCTTTCTTT few TRBJ1-1 TRBV29-1 .
CASSLSAGAFGYTF TGTGCCAGCAGCCTAAGTGCGGGGGCTTTTGGCTACACCTTC once TRBJ1-2 TRBV27 .